This T cell receptor (beta chain) appears in the sequencing data of a study of CD8 T cells in Susac syndrome. The CDR3 spans 14 residues. The V gene's germline CDR1 is SGHTA and CDR2 FQGNSA. Trimming removed 4 bases from V and 8 bases from J; junction bases left unmatched: 5. cDNA came from about 0.5 to 1 ug RNA primed by random hexamers. One entry per CDR3 protein results from TCRdb running MiXCR on the immunoSEQ multiplex PCR reads. Of under 200,000 distinct CDR3 sequences listed, about 94% were seen once; the top ten hold 0.09% to 0.1%. Material for sequencing was CD4+ T cells from PBMCs. The chain joins TRBV7-2 to TRBJ1-6; 7 nucleotides agree with TRBD1. The TCR originated in a human donor with Susac syndrome. CDR3 loop: CASSSTTGDSPLHF. CDR3 DNA sequence: TGTGCCAGCAGCTCGACTACAGGGGATTCACCCCTCCACTTT.